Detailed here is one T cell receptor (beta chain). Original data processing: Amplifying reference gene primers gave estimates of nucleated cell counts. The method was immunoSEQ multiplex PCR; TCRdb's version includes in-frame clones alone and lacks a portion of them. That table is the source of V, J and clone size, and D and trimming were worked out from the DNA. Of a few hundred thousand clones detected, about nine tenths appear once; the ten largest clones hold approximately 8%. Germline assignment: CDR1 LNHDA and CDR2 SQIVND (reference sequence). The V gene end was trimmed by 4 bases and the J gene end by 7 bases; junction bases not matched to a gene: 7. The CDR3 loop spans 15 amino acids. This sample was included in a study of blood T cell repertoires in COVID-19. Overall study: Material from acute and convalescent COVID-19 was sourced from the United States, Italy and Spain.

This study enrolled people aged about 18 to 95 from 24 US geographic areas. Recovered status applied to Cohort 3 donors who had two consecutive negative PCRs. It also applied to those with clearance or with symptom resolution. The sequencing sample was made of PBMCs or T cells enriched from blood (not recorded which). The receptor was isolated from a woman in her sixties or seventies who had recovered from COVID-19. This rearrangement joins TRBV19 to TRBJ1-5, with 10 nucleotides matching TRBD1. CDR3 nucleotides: TGTGCCAGTAGTAGCCTCCGGGACAGGGGACAGCCCCAGCATTTT. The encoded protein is CASSSLRDRGQPQHF.